Presented here are 32 T cell receptor beta chains from one specimen sequenced in a study of T-cell memory formation after mild COVID-19. Each CDR3 protein gets one entry after TCRdb re-called the 5' RACE reads with MiXCR. The sample yields 300,000 to 400,000 distinct CDR3 sequences, 15% seen once. The sample comprised PBMCs or a T cell subset sorted from them (not recorded which). The receptors here all came from a man between 18 and 35 years old who had mild COVID-19 (a few samples of this study predate the infection). Cell type and time point are not known.

The rearrangement uses TRBV10-2 and TRBJ1-1; 9 positions match TRBD1. The V gene's germline CDR1 is WSHSY and CDR2 SAAADI. The CDR3 spans 15 residues. V gave up 2 bases and J gave up 6 bases; unmatched junction bases: 7. The CDR3 region is CASSESETGGSEAFF. In nucleotides, the CDR3 is TGCGCCAGCAGTGAGAGTGAAACAGGGGGCTCTGAAGCTTTCTTT.

This clonotype was found a few times. The V and J genes are TRBV4-1 and TRBJ2-3, with TRBD2 matching over 9 bases. CDR3 length: 17 residues. Germline trimming cut 2 bases from V and 2 bases from J; bases unmatched to any gene: 8. Germline lookup yields CDR1 MGHRA and CDR2 YSYEKL. Here the CDR3 reads CASSQPRGGGNTDTQYF. The CDR3 DNA sequence: TGCGCCAGCAGCCAACCGCGGGGGGGCGGGAACACAGATACGCAGTATTTT.

This clonotype was recorded at least ten times. The chain couples TRBV29-1 to TRBJ2-3; TRBD2 might be the D (6 bases). This CDR3 region has 14 residues. V was shortened by 2 bases and J by 0 bases, with 9 bases between the two germline ends. Germline CDR1 is SQVTM and CDR2 is ANQGSEA. The CDR3 bases are TGCAGCGTTGAACCTCGGGGGAGCACAGATACGCAGTATTTT. The encoded protein is CSVEPRGSTDTQYF.

This clonotype was picked up a small number of times. The gene calls are TRBV25-1 and TRBJ2-7, with D tentatively TRBD1 or TRBD2 (5 bases each). V shed 5 bases and J shed 5 bases, with 10 bases lying between them. CDR1 is MGHDK and CDR2 is SYGVNS in the germline V gene. The CDR3 runs 12 residues. CDR3 coding DNA: TGTGCCAGCAGTATCCGGGACCACGAGCAGTACTTC. This sequence encodes CASSIRDHEQYF.

The rearrangement uses TRBV20-1 and TRBJ1-4, with unresolved D. This CDR3 region has 12 residues. Per the germline V gene, CDR1 is DFQATT and CDR2 is SNEGSKA (reference sequence). V dropped 3 bases and J dropped 2 bases, with 4 bases sitting between them. Written as DNA, the CDR3 is TGCAGTGCTAGCAGGACTAATGAAAAACTGTTTTTT. Amino acid sequence: CSASRTNEKLFF.

This clonotype was counted a few times. The chain uses TRBV6-5 and TRBJ2-1; no clear D. There are 11 residues in the CDR3. V lost 0 bases to trimming and J lost 10 bases, with 4 bases between them. Germline CDR1 is MNHEY and CDR2 is SVGAGI. In DNA, the CDR3 is TGTGCCAGCAGTTACTCTCAGGAGCAGTTCTTC. This translates into CASSYSQEQFF.

This clonotype appeared many times. The chain is built from TRBV4-3 and TRBJ1-5; possibly TRBD1 for D (5 bases). Between the trimmed V and J ends, which lost 0 bases and 9 bases, there was a span of 12 bases. Germline V CDR1 and CDR2: LGHNA, YSLEER. CDR3 length: 14 amino acids. The CDR3 region has the DNA TGCGCCAGCAGCCAAGATCGGGGCTTGGGGCCCCAGCATTTT. It translates to CASSQDRGLGPQHF.

This chain connects TRBV9 to TRBJ2-5; possibly TRBD2 for D (7 bases). The CDR3 sequence is 15 residues long. CDR1 SGDLS and CDR2 YYNGEE come from the germline V gene. The ends were cut back, 4 bases at V and 4 bases at J, with 17 bases in the middle. The CDR3 is CASSKRGGAGETQYF. CDR3 DNA: TGTGCCAGCAGCAAGAGAGGGGGGGCCGGAGAGACCCAGTACTTC. Together with reference TRBV9 and TRBJ2-5, the CDR3 gives the full variable domain: DSGVTQTPKHLITATGQRVTLRCSPRSGDLSVYWYQQSLDQGLQFLIQYYNGEERAKGNILERFSAQQFPDLHSELNLSSLELGDSALYFCASSKRGGAGETQYFGPGTRLLVL.

The chain recombines TRBV6-2 or TRBV6-3 with TRBJ2-7, with 7 bases identical to TRBD1. Looked up from germline, CDR1 is MNHEY and CDR2 is SVGEGT. With V trimmed by 5 bases and J by 5 bases, 9 bases remained unmatched. The CDR3 is made up of 14 amino acids. For the CDR3, the DNA is TGTGCCAGCAGTCCTTTGACAGGGAAACACGAGCAGTACGTC. The encoded protein is CASSPLTGKHEQYV.

The genes are TRBV25-1 and TRBJ1-6; D is unresolved. Germline CDR1 is MGHDK and CDR2 is SYGVNS. The CDR3 length is 16 residues. Between the trimmed V and J ends, which lost 2 bases and 10 bases, there was a span of 18 bases. CDR3 region: CASSEGYVGLGSPLHF. The CDR3 nucleotides read TGTGCCAGCAGTGAAGGTTATGTCGGCCTAGGATCACCCCTCCACTTT. Filled out from reference TRBV25-1 and TRBJ1-6, the complete variable domain reads EADIYQTPRYLVIGTGKKITLECSQTMGHDKMYWYQQDPGMELHLIHYSYGVNSTEKGDLSSESTVSRIRTEHFPLTLESARPSHTSQYLCASSEGYVGLGSPLHFGNGTRLTVT.

The V and J genes are TRBV27 and TRBJ1-1, with 11 bases aligning to TRBD1. This CDR3 has 15 residues. Germline V lookup: CDR1 MNHEY, CDR2 SMNVEV (reference sequence). V lost 5 bases and J lost 5; bases outside the gene matches: 7. The CDR3 loop is CASSEDRGRVTEAFF. The CDR3 DNA is TGTGCCAGCAGTGAGGACAGGGGGCGAGTAACTGAAGCTTTCTTT.

This clonotype has more than one count but fewer than ten. The chain is built from TRBV15 and TRBJ1-2, with no clear D. CDR3 length: 15 residues. V lost 1 base and J lost 2, with 11 bases in between. CDR1 and CDR2 from the germline V gene are LNHNV and YYDKDF (reference sequence). The CDR3 sequence is CATSRAGLKNYGYTF. The CDR3 region has the DNA TGTGCCACCAGCAGAGCGGGTTTGAAGAACTATGGCTACACCTTC.

This clonotype has only a few counts. The rearrangement uses TRBV5-5 and TRBJ1-6; D is unclear. This CDR3 has 18 amino acids. The germline gives CDR1 SGHKS, CDR2 YYEKEE (reference sequence). V was cut by 3 bases and J by 0 bases, with 16 bases left in between. CDR3 nucleotides: TGTGCCAGCAGCTCCAATCTTGGGAGGGACTCCTATAATTCACCCCTCCACTTT. Encoded protein: CASSSNLGRDSYNSPLHF.

This clonotype was observed a handful of times. The V gene is TRBV20-1, the J gene TRBJ2-7; 8 bases map to TRBD2. Unmatched junction bases numbered 6, after V lost 0 bases and J lost 5 bases. The CDR3 spans 14 residues. CDR1 is DFQATT and CDR2 is SNEGSKA in the germline V gene (reference sequence). Here the CDR3 reads CSARDSGGLNEQYV. In DNA form, the CDR3 reads TGCAGTGCTAGAGATTCGGGAGGGTTAAACGAGCAGTACGTC.

The chain recombines TRBV20-1 with TRBJ2-1, with D perhaps being TRBD1 or TRBD2 (5 bases each). The CDR3 loop spans 13 amino acids. Germline CDR1 reads DFQATT; CDR2 reads SNEGSKA (reference sequence). The ends were cut back, 3 bases at V and 10 bases at J, with 16 bases in the middle. CDR3 residues: CSASKGRLGEQFF. The DNA of the CDR3 is TGCAGTGCTAGTAAGGGACGGCTCGGCGAGCAGTTCTTC.

The chain recombines TRBV11-2 with TRBJ1-1; 7 nucleotides line up with TRBD1. Per the germline V gene, CDR1 is SGHAT and CDR2 is FQNNGV. V was pared by 1 base and J by 5 bases, with 7 bases of the junction left unmatched. This CDR3 comprises 15 residues. This CDR3 reads CASSLVLQGITEAFF. The CDR3 DNA follows: TGTGCCAGCAGCTTAGTTTTACAGGGGATAACTGAAGCTTTCTTT.

The gene calls are TRBV20-1 and TRBJ2-5; 7 bases fit TRBD2. CDR3 length: 15 amino acids. Germline V lookup: CDR1 DFQATT, CDR2 SNEGSKA (reference sequence). J lost 4 bases, V lost 1 base, and 9 bases had no gene match. CDR3 bases: TGCAGTGCTAGAGGGCCTGGCGGGGGTGGAGAGACCCAGTACTTC. Amino acid sequence: CSARGPGGGGETQYF.

There are a few counts of this clonotype. The chain links TRBV5-1 to TRBJ1-1; 12 bases match TRBD1. The CDR3 spans 16 residues. Losses at the gene ends were 4 bases for V and 6 bases for J; bases not matched to a gene: 10. Germline V gene data show CDR1 as SGHRS and CDR2 as YFSETQ. CDR3 nucleotides: TGCGCCAGCAGCCCCCTCGGGGACAGGGGGCTGCCTGAAGCTTTCTTT. Protein sequence: CASSPLGDRGLPEAFF.

The genes are TRBV24-1 and TRBJ1-3; the D is unclear. Germline CDR1 and CDR2: KGHDR and SFDVKD. The CDR3 totals 16 residues. The germline V and J ends were trimmed by 1 base and 0 bases, with 9 bases remaining between them. CDR3: CATSDFLRDSGNTIYF. CDR3 DNA sequence: TGTGCCACCAGTGATTTCCTACGGGACTCTGGAAACACCATATATTTT.

This clonotype was found once. The chain combines TRBV2 with TRBJ2-1; D is undetermined. V was trimmed by 5 bases and J by 10 bases, leaving 12 bases between them. This CDR3 is 12 amino acids long. Germline CDR1 SNHLY, CDR2 FYNNEI. The DNA for the CDR3 is TGTGCCAGCAGTCCTCCACGGCAGGAGCAGTTCTTC. The encoded protein is CASSPPRQEQFF. The whole variable domain, filled in from reference TRBV2 and TRBJ2-1, reads EPEVTQTPSHQVTQMGQEVILRCVPISNHLYFYWYRQILGQKVEFLVSFYNNEISEKSEIFDDQFSVERPDGSNFTLKIRSTKLEDSAMYFCASSPPRQEQFFGPGTRLTVL.

This clonotype appeared a single time. The conserved final phenylalanine or tryptophan is absent from the CDR3, which likely points to a read error. This chain joins TRBV23-1 and TRBJ2-1, with a tentative D call TRBD1 (5 bases). TRBV23-1 is recorded as an ORF, its role being uncertain. V lost 10 bases to trimming and J lost 6 bases, with 10 bases between them. This CDR3 has 11 amino acids. The CDR3 spells CANRQTNEQFL. The CDR3 region has the DNA TGCGCCAACAGACAGACCAATGAGCAGTTCTTA.

In its sample, this clonotype was seen a few times. The rearrangement uses TRBV7-6 and TRBJ2-1; no clear D gene. The V gene's germline CDR1 is SGHVS and CDR2 FNYEAQ. The CDR3 spans 16 residues. The ends were cut back, 5 bases at V and 0 bases at J, with 14 bases in the middle. The chain's CDR3 is CASSTYDTSSYNEQFF. The CDR3 nucleotides are TGTGCCAGCAGCACGTATGACACCAGCTCCTACAATGAGCAGTTCTTC.

The sample holds a few counts of this clonotype. The V gene is TRBV11-2, the J gene TRBJ1-2; D perhaps matches TRBD1 (5 bases). Germline values: CDR1 SGHAT, CDR2 FQNNGV. The CDR3 length is 14 residues. Trimming pared 6 bases from V and 8 bases from J, leaving 19 bases between. As DNA, the CDR3 is TGTGCCAGCAGAGATCTGGGACGGAAGACGGGCTACACCTTC. Translating it yields CASRDLGRKTGYTF.

In its sample, this clonotype was seen a few times. V is TRBV20-1 and J is TRBJ2-3, with D possibly being TRBD1 or TRBD2 (6 bases each). Germline V gene sequence: CDR1 DFQATT, CDR2 SNEGSKA (reference sequence). The V and J ends lost 0 bases and 6 bases respectively, with 19 bases between them. This CDR3 has 16 amino acids. The CDR3 sequence: CSARDPREGGSDTQYF. CDR3 nucleotides: TGCAGTGCTAGAGATCCTAGAGAGGGGGGCTCGGATACGCAGTATTTT.

This clonotype was seen only a few times. The chain uses TRBV20-1 and TRBJ2-5, with no clear D. Looked up from germline, CDR1 is DFQATT and CDR2 is SNEGSKA (reference sequence). The CDR3 is 16 residues long. Trimming left V 3 bases short and J 5 bases short, with 22 bases between. CDR3 coding DNA: TGCAGTGCTAGTATGGCTAGTAGTGAATCGGGCGAGACCCAGTACTTC. This encodes CSASMASSESGETQYF.

This clonotype was seen a few times. CDR3 amino acids: CASSGLMGDQPQHF. CDR3 bases: TGTGCCAGCAGTGGCCTCATGGGGGATCAGCCCCAGCATTTT. The chain links TRBV2 to TRBJ1-5; D perhaps matches TRBD1 (5 bases). V lost 4 bases and J 5 bases, leaving 12 bases between the germline ends. This CDR3 is 14 amino acids long. The germline V gene has CDR1 SNHLY and CDR2 FYNNEI.

This rearrangement joins TRBV23-1 to TRBJ2-7, with a weak D call TRBD1 (6 bases). TRBV23-1 belongs to the ORF category, with a function that is uncertain. The CDR3 loop spans 13 amino acids. The germline V and J ends were trimmed by 6 bases and 7 bases, with 16 bases remaining between them. CDR3 residues: CASRQTGPMEQYF. CDR3 sequence (DNA): TGCGCCAGCAGGCAGACAGGACCTATGGAGCAGTACTTC.

This clonotype has only a few counts. The gene calls are TRBV4-1 and TRBJ1-1, with a possible D match to TRBD1 (5 bases). The CDR3 is made up of 16 amino acids. The ends were cut back, 1 base at V and 1 base at J, with 13 bases in the middle. Per the germline V gene, CDR1 is MGHRA and CDR2 is YSYEKL. The CDR3 sequence is CASSQGGTARNTEAFF. The CDR3 DNA sequence: TGCGCCAGCAGCCAAGGGGGGACGGCTCGGAACACTGAAGCTTTCTTT.

This sequence joins TRBV7-2 and TRBJ1-1, with D hard to call. The CDR3 extends over 13 amino acids. From germline, CDR1 is SGHTA and CDR2 FQGNSA. V lost 6 bases, J lost 0 bases, and 8 bases lay in between. CDR3 sequence reads: CASRREMNTEAFF. Here the CDR3 DNA reads TGTGCCAGCAGAAGAGAGATGAACACTGAAGCTTTCTTT.

This clonotype was detected only a few times. The genes are TRBV12-3 or TRBV12-4 and TRBJ2-1; D gene unclear. This CDR3 is built from 14 residues. The V end lost 3 bases, the J end lost 5 bases, and 11 bases lay between the germline ends. The CDR3 region has the DNA TGTGCCAGCAGTTTCTTCGGCAGTAACAATGAGCAGTTCTTC. The encoded protein is CASSFFGSNNEQFF.

The chain combines TRBV18 with TRBJ2-5; 9 nucleotides align to TRBD1. The CDR3 sequence is 16 residues long. The V gene's germline CDR1 is KGHSH and CDR2 LQKENI. V lost 4 bases to trimming and J lost 5 bases; unmatched junction nucleotides: 11. For the CDR3, the DNA is TGTGCCAGCTCACAACAGCCGGGACAGGGAAGGGAGACCCAGTACTTC. It is translated as CASSQQPGQGRETQYF.

This clonotype was detected once. The chain joins TRBV11-2 to TRBJ2-1, with D possibly TRBD2 on 6 matching bases. The ends were cut back, 5 bases at V and 9 bases at J, with 17 bases in the middle. Germline CDR1 SGHAT, CDR2 FQNNGV. The CDR3 totals 14 residues. DNA of the CDR3: TGTGCCAGCAGCCTTGGAAAGGGGCGGGGTGAGCAGTTCTTC. Translation: CASSLGKGRGEQFF.